The rows below give T cell receptor beta chains drawn from one sample of a study of blood T cells in healthy people across ages. TCRdb reprocessed the 5' RACE reads with MiXCR, giving one entry per CDR3 protein. In the table there are 450,000 to 650,000 distinct CDR3 sequences, approximately 25% of which are singletons. The sample also formed part of further work on T cells of mothers and their children.

The sample was blood. The receptors were sampled from a boy between 10 and 17 years old in good health. The CDR3 runs from the conserved cysteine through the conserved F or W. The D gene is left open where the match is weak. Size values are once, few and many counts, or a class for expanded clones, and some rows have none.

j_gene | d_gene | abundance | v_gene | CDR3aa | CDR3nt
TRBJ2-2 | TRBD1 | - | TRBV29-1 | CSVEDQWSGGGELFF | TGCAGCGTTGAAGATCAATGGTCAGGGGGTGGGGAGCTGTTTTTT
TRBJ2-1 | - | few | TRBV15 | CATSGLGRRNEQFF | TGTGCCACCAGCGGCCTGGGACGTAGGAATGAGCAGTTCTTC
TRBJ2-5 | TRBD2 | few | TRBV6-6 | CASGSSGGETQYF | TGTGCCAGCGGCTCTAGCGGGGGGGAGACCCAGTACTTC
TRBJ2-1 | TRBD2 | few | TRBV29-1 | CSVLNTGLAGDEQFF | TGCAGCGTACTCAACACGGGACTAGCGGGAGATGAGCAGTTCTTC
TRBJ2-5 | TRBD2 | - | TRBV6-6 | CASRRRESGETQYF | TGTGCCAGCAGAAGGCGGGAGAGCGGGGAGACCCAGTACTTC
TRBJ1-1 | - | few | TRBV28 | CASSQSTVRTEAFF | TGTGCCAGCAGTCAATCGACCGTAAGGACTGAAGCTTTCTTT
TRBJ2-1 | - | few | TRBV27 | CASSLYGNEQFF | TGTGCCAGCAGTTTATACGGGAATGAGCAGTTCTTC
TRBJ2-3 | - | - | TRBV2 | CASSEALREDTQYF | TGTGCCAGCAGTGAAGCCCTGAGGGAGGATACGCAGTATTTT
TRBJ1-2 | TRBD1 | - | TRBV7-2 | CASSLGGQGRNGYTF | TGTGCCAGCAGCTTAGGGGGACAGGGTAGGAATGGCTACACCTTC
TRBJ1-1 | TRBD1 | - | TRBV20-1 | CSARGDRGEDTEAFF | TGCAGTGCTAGAGGGGACAGGGGAGAGGACACTGAAGCTTTCTTT
TRBJ2-7 | TRBD1 | - | TRBV7-8 | CASSFSTGGVTYEQYF | TGTGCCAGCAGCTTCTCAACAGGGGGTGTCACCTACGAGCAGTACTTC
TRBJ1-4 | TRBD1 | - | TRBV12-3/TRBV12-4 | CASSDRQGPNEKLFF | TGTGCCAGCAGTGACAGACAGGGCCCCAATGAAAAACTGTTTTTT
TRBJ1-2 | TRBD1 | few | TRBV19 | CASYGVGTVDYGYTF | TGTGCCAGCTATGGAGTCGGGACAGTTGACTATGGCTACACCTTC
TRBJ2-1 | TRBD2 | few | TRBV4-3 | CASSRALNLAGGWYNEQFF | TGCGCCAGCAGCCGAGCCCTTAATTTAGCGGGAGGGTGGTACAATGAGCAGTTCTTC
TRBJ2-3 | - | - | TRBV6-6 | CASSQALTLEQYF | TGTGCCAGCAGTCAGGCGCTGACTTTAGAACAGTATTTT
TRBJ2-7 | TRBD2 | - | TRBV4-1 | CASSQEVGGYYEQYF | TGCGCCAGCAGCCAAGAAGTGGGGGGGTACTACGAGCAGTACTTC
TRBJ1-5 | TRBD1 | few | TRBV29-1 | CSAATGRGQPQHF | TGCAGCGCCGCGACAGGGAGAGGTCAGCCCCAGCATTTT
TRBJ1-3 | - | - | TRBV3-1 | CASSQDRTGNTIYF | TGTGCCAGCAGCCAAGATAGGACGGGAAACACCATATATTTT
TRBJ2-5 | TRBD2 | - | TRBV4-1 | CASSQGQGLAGVLEFF | TGCGCCAGCAGCCAGGGTCAGGGACTAGCGGGAGTGTTGGAGTTCTTC
TRBJ2-7 | - | few | TRBV28 | CASSSTGAGEQYF | TGTGCCAGCAGTTCCACAGGGGCGGGAGAGCAGTACTTC